This T cell receptor beta chain originates from a study of T cell responses to AZD1222 COVID-19 vaccine. Using immunoSEQ multiplex PCR, the repertoire was profiled, and TCRdb retains in-frame clones only, with some absent. The sample holds 200,000 to 250,000 clones, roughly 94% seen once. With regard to this clone: Its specificity is not known.

The CDR3 is 18 residues long. Germline V gene data show CDR1 as SGHTA and CDR2 as FQGNSA. V was pared by 1 base and J by 7 bases, with 12 bases of the junction left unmatched. Study-wide results and caveats: Nearly half of the spike-specific TCRs reportedly recognize variant regions that carry no mutations. At baseline, just 5 or 6 AZD1222 recipients tested seropositive. White British donors predominated, females outnumbered males, and clonal diversity was possibly underestimated. Dominant at 160-218 and 743-854, vaccine-associated CD4 TCRs also spanned spike.

The source was peripheral blood, collected 28 days after the second dose of the MenACWY control vaccine. The genes are TRBV7-2 and TRBJ2-2; 10 nucleotides agree with TRBD2. This receptor was identified in an adult who received the MenACWY meningococcal vaccine as a control. CDR3 residues: CASSLVAPLAGVGGELFF. The DNA of the CDR3 is TGTGCCAGCAGCTTAGTAGCACCGCTAGCGGGAGTGGGCGGGGAGCTGTTTTTT.